Described below is a single TCR beta chain sequence and its context. Authors' processing steps: By means of reference gene primer amplification, nucleated cell counts were estimated. Clones were read by immunoSEQ multiplex PCR, and TCRdb kept only the in-frame ones, dropping some. The DNA was the basis for D and trimming; V, J and clone size are from that table. The sample yields approximately 300,000 clones, around 86% seen once. The sample comes from a study of blood T cell repertoires in COVID-19. Across the study: Acute-phase and convalescent COVID-19 samples originated in the United States, Italy and Spain. Sample material is recorded as cDNA or gDNA derived from T cells, B-cell-depleted T cells, or PBMCs.

Cohort 3 donors were reported recovered after two negative PCRs, clearance, or symptom resolution. The clonotype was recovered from a man in his 60s who had recovered from COVID-19. The sequencing sample was made of PBMCs or T cells enriched from blood (not recorded which).

The CDR3 loop is CASSLNGGDIQYF. DNA of the CDR3: TGTGCCAGCAGCTTAAACGGGGGGGACATTCAGTACTTC. This chain connects TRBV7-2 to TRBJ2-4; 8 bases are a match to TRBD2. The junction had 2 bases not matched to a gene; V was cut back by 2 bases and J by 8 bases. The CDR3 extends over 13 amino acids. CDR1 is SGHTA and CDR2 is FQGNSA in the germline V gene.